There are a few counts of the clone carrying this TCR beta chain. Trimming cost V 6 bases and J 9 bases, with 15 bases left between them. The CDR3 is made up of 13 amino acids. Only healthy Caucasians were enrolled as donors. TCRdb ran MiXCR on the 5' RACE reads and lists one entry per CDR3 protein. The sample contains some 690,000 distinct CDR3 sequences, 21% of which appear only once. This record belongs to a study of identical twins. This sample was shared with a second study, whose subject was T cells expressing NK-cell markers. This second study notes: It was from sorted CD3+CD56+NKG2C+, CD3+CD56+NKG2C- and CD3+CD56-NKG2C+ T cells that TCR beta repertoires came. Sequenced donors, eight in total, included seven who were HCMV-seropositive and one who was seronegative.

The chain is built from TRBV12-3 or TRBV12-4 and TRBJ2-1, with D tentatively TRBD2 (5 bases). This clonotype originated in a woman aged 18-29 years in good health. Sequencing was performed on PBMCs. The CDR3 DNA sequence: TGTGCCAGCAGCCTTCTACGGGGAAGTGAGCAGTTCTTC. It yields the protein CASSLLRGSEQFF.